The TCR beta chain described here comes from a study of cytomegalovirus exposure and HLA in healthy donors. General study results and limits: Within an earlier analysis, most TCR beta V segments proved productive either about 90% or about 30% of the time. Common viral pathogens (according to a later analysis) appeared linked to several of the most significant clusters.

Researchers ran the PCR with 60 Vbeta and 13 Jbeta primers. Sequencing used immunoSEQ multiplex PCR; TCRdb keeps in-frame clones, though not all of them. The data show roughly 130,000 clones, around two thirds seen once. Worth noting for this clone: Its antigen is unidentified.

Nobody recorded the CMV serostatus of this donor. With 1 base removed from V and 5 bases from J, the gap between germline ends came to 9 bases. The CDR3 is 14 amino acids. CDR1 and CDR2 (germline): SGHAT, FQDESV (reference sequence). The rearrangement links TRBV11-1 to TRBJ2-1; possibly TRBD1 for D (5 bases). The sample consisted of PBMCs. This sequence originates from a human donor in good health. In DNA form, the CDR3 reads TGTGCCAGCAGCTTAGTGGGCAGGGACAATGAGCAGTTCTTC. Translated: CASSLVGRDNEQFF. The whole variable domain, filled in from reference TRBV11-1 and TRBJ2-1, reads EAEVAQSPRYKITEKSQAVAFWCDPISGHATLYWYRQILGQGPELLVQFQDESVVDDSQLPKDRFSAERLKGVDSTLKIQPAELGDSAMYLCASSLVGRDNEQFFGPGTRLTVL.